Listed below are T cell receptor beta chains from one sample, sequenced in a study of brain metastases from non-small cell lung cancer. Produced via immunoSEQ multiplex PCR; TCRdb's table is partial and in-frame only. Seen here are some 4,200 clones, about nine tenths observed once, and the top ten hold approximately 6.5%. The sample was primary lung tumor tissue. Source of these receptors: a donor over 35 with non-small cell lung cancer. Each CDR3 is given with its conserved first and last residue. The D gene is left open where the match is weak.

. | 13 | TRBJ1-1 | TRBV7-8 | CASSANRDTEAFF | TGTGCCAGCAGCGCTAACAGGGACACTGAAGCTTTCTTT
. | 13 | TRBJ1-1 | TRBV30 | CAGAGRWGTEAFF | TGTGCCGGGGCGGGACGTTGGGGGACTGAAGCTTTCTTT
. | 13 | TRBJ1-1 | TRBV3-1/TRBV3-2 | CASSPLGIPEAFF | TGTGCCAGCAGCCCATTAGGGATCCCTGAAGCTTTCTTT
. | 15 | TRBJ1-5 | TRBV28 | CASSLGTGFGQPQHF | TGTGCCAGCAGTTTAGGTACCGGGTTCGGTCAGCCCCAGCATTTT
. | 18 | TRBJ2-3 | TRBV5-1 | CASSHWAGPLLESDTQYF | TGCGCCAGCAGCCATTGGGCGGGCCCCTTGCTGGAGTCAGATACGCAGTATTTT
TRBD1 | 14 | TRBJ1-4 | TRBV24-1 | CATSETGKGEKLFF | TGTGCCACCTCAGAGACAGGGAAGGGTGAAAAACTGTTTTTT
TRBD2 | 12 | TRBJ2-1 | TRBV30 | CARGEGYNEQFF | TGTGCCCGGGGGGAGGGGTACAATGAGCAGTTCTTC
. | 13 | TRBJ2-3 | TRBV12-3/TRBV12-4 | CASSFRDLGTQYF | TGTGCCAGCAGTTTCCGGGACTTGGGTACGCAGTATTTT
. | 17 | TRBJ2-6 | TRBV9 | CASSASRDITGANVLTF | TGTGCCAGCAGCGCGTCCCGGGACATAACTGGGGCCAACGTCCTGACTTTC
TRBD2 | 18 | TRBJ2-5 | TRBV5-4 | CASSYRLAGGPFKETQYF | TGTGCCAGCAGCTATCGACTAGCGGGAGGGCCATTTAAAGAGACCCAGTACTTC
. | 13 | TRBJ1-1 | TRBV28 | CASSLIRNTEAFF | TGTGCCAGCAGCCTTATACGTAACACTGAAGCTTTCTTT
. | 13 | TRBJ1-4 | TRBV3-1/TRBV3-2 | CASSQFGEEKLFF | TGTGCCAGCAGCCAATTTGGGGAAGAAAAACTGTTTTTT
. | 18 | TRBJ2-1 | TRBV4-2 | CASSQEKWGRSSYNEQFF | TGTGCCAGCAGCCAAGAGAAATGGGGGAGGAGCTCCTACAATGAGCAGTTCTTC
. | 16 | TRBJ2-2 | TRBV5-1 | CASSPHFKTNTGELFF | TGCGCCAGCAGCCCCCATTTTAAAACGAACACCGGGGAGCTGTTTTTT
. | 14 | TRBJ2-1 | TRBV29-1 | CSVRTGGDYNEQFF | TGCAGCGTCCGCACAGGGGGGGACTACAATGAGCAGTTCTTC
TRBD1 | 16 | TRBJ2-7 | TRBV28 | CASTSGQTTGPYEQYF | TGTGCCAGCACCTCGGGCCAGACGACAGGGCCTTACGAGCAGTATTTC
. | 13 | TRBJ1-4 | TRBV12-3/TRBV12-4 | CASKEATNEKLFF | TGTGCCAGCAAGGAAGCAACTAATGAAAAACTGTTTTTT
. | 14 | TRBJ1-5 | TRBV6-5 | CASSSGTANQPQHF | TGTGCCAGCAGTTCCGGGACGGCCAATCAGCCCCAGCATTTT
. | 14 | TRBJ1-1 | TRBV25-1 | CASVGPGRNTEAFF | TGTGCCAGCGTTGGTCCAGGGAGGAATACTGAAGCTTTCTTT
TRBD1 | 17 | TRBJ1-3 | TRBV7-9 | CASSSPGGGEAGNTIYF | TGTGCCAGCAGCAGCCCAGGGGGGGGCGAAGCTGGAAACACCATATATTTT